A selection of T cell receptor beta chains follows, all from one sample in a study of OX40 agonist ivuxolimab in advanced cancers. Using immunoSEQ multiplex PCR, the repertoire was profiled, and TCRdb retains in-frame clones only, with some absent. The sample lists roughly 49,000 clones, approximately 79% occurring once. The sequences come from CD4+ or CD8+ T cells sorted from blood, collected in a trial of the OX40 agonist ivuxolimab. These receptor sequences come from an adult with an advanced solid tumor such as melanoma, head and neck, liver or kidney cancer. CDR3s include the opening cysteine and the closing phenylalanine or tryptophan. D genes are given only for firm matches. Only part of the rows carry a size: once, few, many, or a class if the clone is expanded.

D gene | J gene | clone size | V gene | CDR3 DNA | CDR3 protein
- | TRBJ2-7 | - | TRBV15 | TGTGCCACCAGCAGAGCCTTAAGCTCCGAGCAGTACTTC | CATSRALSSEQYF
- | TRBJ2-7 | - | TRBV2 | TGTGCCAGCAGTGGTCTAGGTGGCAGATCCTACGAGCAGTACTTC | CASSGLGGRSYEQYF
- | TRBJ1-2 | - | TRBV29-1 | TGCAGCGTTGACCACACCAATGGCTACACCTTC | CSVDHTNGYTF
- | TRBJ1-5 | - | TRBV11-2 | TGTGCCAGCAGCTTTATGGCCAATCAGCCCCAGCATTTT | CASSFMANQPQHF
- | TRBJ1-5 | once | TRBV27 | TGTGCCAGCAGTCGATTAGCAGGTAGCAATCAGCCCCAGCATTTT | CASSRLAGSNQPQHF
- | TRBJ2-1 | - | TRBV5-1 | TGCGCCAGCAGCTTGGCTCTTAGCGGTGGTGAGCAGTTCTTC | CASSLALSGGEQFF
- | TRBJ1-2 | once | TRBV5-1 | TGCGCCAGCAGCTTGGACAGGCATGGCTACACCTTC | CASSLDRHGYTF
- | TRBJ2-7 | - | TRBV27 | TGTGCCAGCAGTTTAGGGCGACGCTACGAGCAGTACTTC | CASSLGRRYEQYF
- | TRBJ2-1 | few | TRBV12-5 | TGTGCTAGTGTAAAGCGCCTGTACAATGAGCAGTTCTTC | CASVKRLYNEQFF
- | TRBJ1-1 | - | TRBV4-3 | TGCGCCAGCAGCCAAGACCAGACAGGTACGCACAACACTGAAGCTTTCTTT | CASSQDQTGTHNTEAFF
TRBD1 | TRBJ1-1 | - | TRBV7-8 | TGTGCCAGCAGCCTAACCAAATTCTCGACAGGGATGAACACTGAAGCTTTCTTT | CASSLTKFSTGMNTEAFF
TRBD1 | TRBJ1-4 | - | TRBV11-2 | TGTGCCAGCAGCCCGGAGGGACAGTATAATGAAAAACTGTTTTTT | CASSPEGQYNEKLFF
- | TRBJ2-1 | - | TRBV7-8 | TGTGCCAGCAGCTTAGGGCCCCTACGAGAGCAGTTCTTC | CASSLGPLREQFF
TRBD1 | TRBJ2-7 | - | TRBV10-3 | TGTGCCATCAGTATGGGACAGCCAGGCGAGCAGTACTTC | CAISMGQPGEQYF
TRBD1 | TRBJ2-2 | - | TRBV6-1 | TGTGCCAGCAGTGGGGGACAGGGGAGGAACACCGGGGAGCTGTTTTTT | CASSGGQGRNTGELFF
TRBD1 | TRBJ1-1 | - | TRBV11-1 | TGTGCCAGCAGCTTAGCGGGAGGGGGCGATAAAGCTTTCTTT | CASSLAGGGDKAFF
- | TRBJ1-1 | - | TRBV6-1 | TGTGCCAGCAGTGATAGAGGGGACACTGAAGCTTTCTTT | CASSDRGDTEAFF
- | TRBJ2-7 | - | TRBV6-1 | TGTGCCAGCAGGGTTGACAGGCAGCCTATGTACGAGCAGTACTTC | CASRVDRQPMYEQYF
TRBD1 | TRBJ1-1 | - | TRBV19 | TGTGCCAGTAGTTCTGCCGGGACAGGGGTGAACACTGAAGCTTTCTTT | CASSSAGTGVNTEAFF
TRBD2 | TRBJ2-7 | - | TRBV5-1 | TGCGCCAGCAGCTTGGTACCTAGCGGGACCCCCTACGAGCAGTACTTC | CASSLVPSGTPYEQYF
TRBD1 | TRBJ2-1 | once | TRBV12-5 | TGTGCTAGTGGTTCCCGGCGGACAGGGGGGATTTTGAATGAGCAGTTCTTC | CASGSRRTGGILNEQFF
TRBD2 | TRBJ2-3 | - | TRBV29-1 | TGCAGCGTTGAACTAGCCCGGGGGGTAGATACGCAGTATTTT | CSVELARGVDTQYF
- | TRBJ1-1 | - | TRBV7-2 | TGTGCCAGCAGCCCGGGCGGATTGACGAACACTGAAGCTTTCTTT | CASSPGGLTNTEAFF
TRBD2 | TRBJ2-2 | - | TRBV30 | TGTGCCTGGAGGGATCTCACTAGCGGGAGCCACACCGGGGAGCTGTTTTTT | CAWRDLTSGSHTGELFF